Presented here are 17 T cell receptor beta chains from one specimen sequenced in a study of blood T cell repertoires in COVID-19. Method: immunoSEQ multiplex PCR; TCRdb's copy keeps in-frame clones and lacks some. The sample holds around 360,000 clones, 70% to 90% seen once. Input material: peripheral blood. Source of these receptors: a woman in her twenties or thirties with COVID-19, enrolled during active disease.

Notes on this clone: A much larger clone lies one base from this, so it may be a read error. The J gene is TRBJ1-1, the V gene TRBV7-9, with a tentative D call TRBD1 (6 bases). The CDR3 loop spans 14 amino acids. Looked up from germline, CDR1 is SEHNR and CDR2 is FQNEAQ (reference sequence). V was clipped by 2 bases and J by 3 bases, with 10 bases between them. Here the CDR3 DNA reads TGTGCCAGCAGCTTAATGTCAGGGGACACTGAAGCTTTCTTT. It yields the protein CASSLMSGDTEAFF.

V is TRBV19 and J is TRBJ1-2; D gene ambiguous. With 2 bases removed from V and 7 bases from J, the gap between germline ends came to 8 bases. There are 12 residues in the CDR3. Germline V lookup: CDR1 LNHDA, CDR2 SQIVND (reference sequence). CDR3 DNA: TGTGCCAGTAGTATAACAGAGAGTGGCTACACCTTC. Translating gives CASSITESGYTF.

The CDR3 sequence: CASSLPGMGEKLFF. The CDR3 DNA follows: TGTGCCAGTAGCCTTCCGGGGATGGGTGAAAAACTGTTTTTT. The chain combines TRBV19 with TRBJ1-4, with D unresolved. The CDR3 contains 14 residues. Deletions cut 6 bases from V and 7 bases from J, with 15 bases between. CDR1 LNHDA and CDR2 SQIVND come from the germline V gene (reference sequence).

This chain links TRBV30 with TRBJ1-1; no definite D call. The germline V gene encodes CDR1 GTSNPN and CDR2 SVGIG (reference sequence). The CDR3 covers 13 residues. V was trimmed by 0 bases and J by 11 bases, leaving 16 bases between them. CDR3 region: CAWSVSLEAHAFF. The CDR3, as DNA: TGTGCCTGGAGTGTCTCACTCGAAGCGCACGCTTTCTTT. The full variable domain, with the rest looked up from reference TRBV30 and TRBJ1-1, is SQTIHQWPATLVQPVGSPLSLECTVEGTSNPNLYWYRQAAGRGLQLLFYSVGIGQISSEVPQNLSASRPQDRQFILSSKKLLLSDSGFYLCAWSVSLEAHAFFGQGTRLTVV.

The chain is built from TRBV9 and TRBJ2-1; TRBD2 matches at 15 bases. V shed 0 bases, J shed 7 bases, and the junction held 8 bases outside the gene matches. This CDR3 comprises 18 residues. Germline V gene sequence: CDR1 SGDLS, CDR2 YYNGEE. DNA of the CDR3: TGTGCCAGCAGCGTAGAATTGGCCGGACTAGCGGGAGGGAATGAGCAGTTCTTC. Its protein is CASSVELAGLAGGNEQFF.

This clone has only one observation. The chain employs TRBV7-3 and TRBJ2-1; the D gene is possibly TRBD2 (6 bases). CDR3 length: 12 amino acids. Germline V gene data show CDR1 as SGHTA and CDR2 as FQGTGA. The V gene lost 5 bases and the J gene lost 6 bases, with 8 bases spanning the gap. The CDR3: CASSAGSNEQFF. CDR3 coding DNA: TGTGCCAGCAGCGCGGGAAGCAATGAGCAGTTCTTC. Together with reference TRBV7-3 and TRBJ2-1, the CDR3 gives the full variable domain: GAGVSQTPSNKVTEKGKYVELRCDPISGHTALYWYRQSLGQGPEFLIYFQGTGAADDSGLPNDRFFAVRPEGSVSTLKIQRTERGDSAVYLCASSAGSNEQFFGPGTRLTVL.

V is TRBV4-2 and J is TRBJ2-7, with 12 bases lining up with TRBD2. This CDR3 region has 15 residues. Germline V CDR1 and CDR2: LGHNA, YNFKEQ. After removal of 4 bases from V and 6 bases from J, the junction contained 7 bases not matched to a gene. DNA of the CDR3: TGTGCCAGCAGCCGCCTAGCGGGAGGGCCGTCCGAGCAGTACTTC. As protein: CASSRLAGGPSEQYF.

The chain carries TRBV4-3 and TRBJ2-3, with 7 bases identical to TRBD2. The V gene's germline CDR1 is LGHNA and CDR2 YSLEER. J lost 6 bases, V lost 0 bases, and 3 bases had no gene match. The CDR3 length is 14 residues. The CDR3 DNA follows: TGCGCCAGCAGCCAAGATTCCGGGGGGGATACGCAGTATTTT. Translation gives CASSQDSGGDTQYF.

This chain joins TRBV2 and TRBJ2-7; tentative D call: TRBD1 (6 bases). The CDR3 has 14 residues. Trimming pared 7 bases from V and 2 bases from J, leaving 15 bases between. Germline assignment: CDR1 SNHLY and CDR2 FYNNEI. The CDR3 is CASKSDRTTYEQYF. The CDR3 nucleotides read TGTGCCAGCAAGTCGGACAGAACTACCTACGAGCAGTACTTC.

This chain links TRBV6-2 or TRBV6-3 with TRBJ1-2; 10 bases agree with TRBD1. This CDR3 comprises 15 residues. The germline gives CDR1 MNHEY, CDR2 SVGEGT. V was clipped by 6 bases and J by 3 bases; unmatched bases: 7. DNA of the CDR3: TGTGCCAGCAGCCCCGGACAGGGGGTCTACTATGGCTACACCTTC. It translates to CASSPGQGVYYGYTF.

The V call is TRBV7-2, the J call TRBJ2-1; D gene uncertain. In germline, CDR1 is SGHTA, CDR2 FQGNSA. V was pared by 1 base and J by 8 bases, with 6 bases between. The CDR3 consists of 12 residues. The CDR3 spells CASSLVPDEQFF. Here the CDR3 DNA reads TGTGCCAGCAGCTTAGTTCCAGATGAGCAGTTCTTC. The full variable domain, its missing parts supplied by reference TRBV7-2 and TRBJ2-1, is GAGVSQSPSNKVTEKGKDVELRCDPISGHTALYWYRQSLGQGLEFLIYFQGNSAPDKSGLPSDRFSAERTGGSVSTLTIQRTQQEDSAVYLCASSLVPDEQFFGPGTRLTVL.

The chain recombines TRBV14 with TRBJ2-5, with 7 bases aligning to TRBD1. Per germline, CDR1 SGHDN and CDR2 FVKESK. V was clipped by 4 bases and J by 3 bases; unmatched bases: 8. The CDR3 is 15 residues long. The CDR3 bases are TGTGCCAGCAGCCGGCGACAGGGATGGGAAGAGACCCAGTACTTC. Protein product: CASSRRQGWEETQYF. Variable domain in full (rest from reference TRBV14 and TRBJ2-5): EAGVTQFPSHSVIEKGQTVTLRCDPISGHDNLYWYRRVMGKEIKFLLHFVKESKQDESGMPNNRFLAERTGGTYSTLKVQPAELEDSGVYFCASSRRQGWEETQYFGPGTRLLVL.

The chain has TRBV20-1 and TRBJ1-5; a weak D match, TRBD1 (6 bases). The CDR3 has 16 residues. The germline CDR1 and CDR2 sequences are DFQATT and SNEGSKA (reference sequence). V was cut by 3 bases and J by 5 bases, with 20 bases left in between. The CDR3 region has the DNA TGCAGTGCTAGTCCTATGGGGAGGGGGGTGCATCAGCCCCAGCATTTT. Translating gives CSASPMGRGVHQPQHF.

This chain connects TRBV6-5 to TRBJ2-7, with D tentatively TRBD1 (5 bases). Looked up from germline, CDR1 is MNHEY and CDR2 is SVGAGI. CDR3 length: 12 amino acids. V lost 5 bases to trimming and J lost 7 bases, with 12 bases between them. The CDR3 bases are TGTGCCAGCAGTAGGGGCCTTAGTGAGCAGTACTTC. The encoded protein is CASSRGLSEQYF.

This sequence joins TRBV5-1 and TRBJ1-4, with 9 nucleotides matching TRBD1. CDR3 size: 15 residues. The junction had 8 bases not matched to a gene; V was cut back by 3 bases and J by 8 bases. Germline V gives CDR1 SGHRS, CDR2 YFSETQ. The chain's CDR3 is CASSSAGTGSEKLFF. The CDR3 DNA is TGCGCCAGCAGCTCGGCCGGGACAGGGTCCGAAAAACTGTTTTTT.

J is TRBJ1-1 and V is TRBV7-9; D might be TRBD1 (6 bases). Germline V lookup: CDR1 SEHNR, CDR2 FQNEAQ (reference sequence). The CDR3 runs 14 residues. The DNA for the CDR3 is TGTGCAACCAGGGAGGGGGGCCTGGGGACTGAAGCTTTCTTT. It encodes CATREGGLGTEAFF.

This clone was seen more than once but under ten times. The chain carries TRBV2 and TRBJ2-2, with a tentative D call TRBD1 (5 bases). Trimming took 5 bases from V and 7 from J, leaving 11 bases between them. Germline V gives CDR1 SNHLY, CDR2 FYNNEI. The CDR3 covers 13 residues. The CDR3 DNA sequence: TGTGCCAGCAGTCCCCAGGGTGTCGGGGAGCTGTTTTTT. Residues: CASSPQGVGELFF.